This is a list of T cell receptor beta chains from one sample in a study of blood T cell repertoires in COVID-19. Method: immunoSEQ multiplex PCR; TCRdb's copy keeps in-frame clones and lacks some. The table records roughly 160,000 clones, around four fifths of them present only once. Input material: peripheral blood. The receptors come from a woman aged 80 or older with COVID-19, enrolled during active disease. CDR3s include the opening cysteine and the closing phenylalanine or tryptophan. The order of the fields is V gene, clone size, CDR3 length, D gene, J gene, CDR3 protein, CDR3 DNA. D genes are given only for firm matches. Size tells how often a clone was seen (once, few, many) or the class of an expanded clone, and some rows leave it out.

V: TRBV15; size: .; length: 16; D: TRBD1; J: TRBJ2-7; CDR3: CATSRVGTGRMSEQYF; DNA: TGTGCCACCAGCAGGGTAGGGACAGGTCGAATGAGCGAGCAGTACTTC
V: TRBV11-2; size: .; length: 14; D: .; J: TRBJ1-2; CDR3: CASSLPGTIYGYTF; DNA: TGTGCCAGCAGCTTACCTGGGACAATTTACGGCTACACCTTC
V: TRBV2; size: few; length: 12; D: .; J: TRBJ2-7; CDR3: CASSVRVYEQYF; DNA: TGTGCCAGCAGTGTTCGGGTCTACGAGCAGTACTTC
V: TRBV6-6; size: .; length: 13; D: .; J: TRBJ1-1; CDR3: CASQEGMNTEAFF; DNA: TGTGCCAGTCAAGAGGGTATGAACACTGAAGCTTTCTTT
V: TRBV14; size: .; length: 15; D: TRBD1; J: TRBJ2-3; CDR3: CASSQAGTATDTQYF; DNA: TGTGCCAGCAGCCAAGCCGGGACAGCCACAGATACGCAGTATTTT
V: TRBV11-3; size: .; length: 17; D: TRBD1; J: TRBJ1-6; CDR3: CASSLAFHYRGSSPLHF; DNA: TGTGCCAGCAGCTTAGCTTTCCACTACAGGGGGTCTTCACCCCTCCACTTT
V: TRBV3-1/TRBV3-2; size: .; length: 16; D: .; J: TRBJ1-6; CDR3: CASSQDYFGARRGSHF; DNA: TGTGCCAGCAGCCAAGATTACTTCGGGGCTCGGCGGGGGAGCCACTTT
V: TRBV10-3; size: once; length: 16; D: TRBD2; J: TRBJ2-1; CDR3: CAISDPGLAGGHEQFF; DNA: TGTGCCATCAGTGATCCAGGACTAGCGGGGGGTCATGAGCAGTTCTTC
V: TRBV11-2; size: .; length: 16; D: .; J: TRBJ2-3; CDR3: CASSPARVPFRDTQYF; DNA: TGTGCCAGCAGCCCAGCCAGGGTACCCTTTAGGGATACGCAGTATTTT
V: TRBV19; size: .; length: 15; D: TRBD1; J: TRBJ1-3; CDR3: CASSPWTGQGNTIYF; DNA: TGTGCCAGTAGTCCCTGGACAGGGCAAGGAAACACCATATATTTT
V: TRBV18; size: .; length: 15; D: .; J: TRBJ2-7; CDR3: CASSPPSRGGYEQYF; DNA: TGTGCCAGCTCACCCCCGAGCCGGGGAGGCTACGAGCAGTACTTC
V: TRBV5-4; size: .; length: 15; D: .; J: TRBJ2-1; CDR3: CASSPSRSGWNEQFF; DNA: TGTGCCAGCAGTCCTTCCCGCTCCGGGTGGAATGAGCAGTTCTTC
V: TRBV18; size: .; length: 13; D: .; J: TRBJ1-5; CDR3: CASSSLGGQPQHF; DNA: TGTGCCAGCTCCTCCCTCGGGGGTCAGCCCCAGCATTTT
V: TRBV7-9; size: .; length: 17; D: TRBD1; J: TRBJ1-2; CDR3: CASSLAGTGGSNYGYTF; DNA: TGTGCCAGCAGCTTAGCCGGGACAGGGGGCTCTAACTATGGCTACACCTTC
V: TRBV10-1; size: few; length: 14; D: TRBD1; J: TRBJ2-7; CDR3: CASSEGTGGGEQYF; DNA: TGCGCCAGCAGTGAAGGGACAGGGGGCGGCGAGCAGTACTTC
V: TRBV11-2; size: .; length: 15; D: .; J: TRBJ2-7; CDR3: CASSLGGERTYEQYF; DNA: TGTGCCAGCAGCTTAGGCGGTGAGCGAACCTACGAGCAGTACTTC
V: TRBV19; size: .; length: 15; D: TRBD2; J: TRBJ2-3; CDR3: CASSIAGRAFDTQYF; DNA: TGTGCCAGTAGTATCGCCGGGAGGGCCTTCGATACGCAGTATTTT
V: TRBV6-5; size: .; length: 16; D: .; J: TRBJ2-7; CDR3: CASSYERGLSASEQYF; DNA: TGTGCCAGCAGTTATGAACGCGGCCTGAGCGCGTCCGAGCAGTACTTC
V: TRBV6-1; size: once; length: 16; D: .; J: TRBJ1-2; CDR3: CASSESVGRADYGYTF; DNA: TGTGCCAGCAGTGAGAGCGTCGGCCGCGCGGACTATGGCTACACCTTC
V: TRBV28; size: .; length: 14; D: TRBD1; J: TRBJ2-7; CDR3: CASSTGQVSYEQYF; DNA: TGTGCCAGCAGCACGGGACAGGTCTCCTACGAGCAGTACTTC
V: TRBV28; size: few; length: 13; D: TRBD2; J: TRBJ2-7; CDR3: CASSFGLAGEQYF; DNA: TGTGCCAGCAGTTTTGGTCTAGCGGGTGAGCAGTACTTC
V: TRBV5-1; size: .; length: 15; D: TRBD1; J: TRBJ1-4; CDR3: CASTEGDRGREKLFF; DNA: TGCGCCAGCACGGAGGGGGACAGGGGGCGTGAAAAACTGTTTTTT
V: TRBV6-6; size: .; length: 14; D: TRBD1; J: TRBJ1-5; CDR3: CASTRGQGVQPQHF; DNA: TGTGCCAGCACCCGGGGACAGGGGGTCCAGCCCCAGCATTTT
V: TRBV19; size: once; length: 15; D: .; J: TRBJ1-6; CDR3: CASSIVDPRNSPLHF; DNA: TGTGCCAGTAGTATAGTAGACCCGAGGAATTCACCCCTCCACTTT
V: TRBV7-2; size: many; length: 19; D: TRBD2; J: TRBJ2-1; CDR3: CASSSPYRSAGEHYNEQFF; DNA: TGTGCCAGCAGCTCACCATACCGATCAGCGGGGGAACACTACAATGAGCAGTTCTTC
V: TRBV3-1/TRBV3-2; size: .; length: 12; D: .; J: TRBJ1-4; CDR3: CASSRVGGKLFF; DNA: TGTGCCAGCAGCCGGGTGGGGGGAAAACTGTTTTTT
V: TRBV9; size: few; length: 14; D: .; J: TRBJ2-1; CDR3: CASSPESSYNEQFF; DNA: TGTGCCAGCAGTCCAGAAAGCTCCTACAATGAGCAGTTCTTC
V: TRBV5-6; size: .; length: 15; D: TRBD2; J: TRBJ2-1; CDR3: CASSSGTSGWNEQFF; DNA: TGTGCCAGCAGCTCCGGGACTAGCGGGTGGAATGAGCAGTTCTTC
V: TRBV4-1; size: .; length: 16; D: .; J: TRBJ1-1; CDR3: CASSQDVRVTLGEAFF; DNA: TGCGCCAGCAGCCAAGATGTCCGGGTAACACTCGGAGAAGCTTTCTTT
V: TRBV15; size: .; length: 13; D: .; J: TRBJ1-2; CDR3: CATSRDHNGGYTF; DNA: TGTGCCACCAGCAGAGATCACAATGGTGGCTACACCTTC
V: TRBV7-9; size: .; length: 14; D: .; J: TRBJ2-5; CDR3: CASSFGLARETQYF; DNA: TGTGCCAGCAGCTTCGGGCTAGCCAGGGAGACCCAGTACTTC
V: TRBV28; size: .; length: 13; D: TRBD1; J: TRBJ2-7; CDR3: CAGRTQGDGEQYF; DNA: TGTGCCGGGCGAACGCAGGGGGACGGCGAGCAGTACTTC
V: TRBV24-1; size: .; length: 15; D: .; J: TRBJ2-3; CDR3: CATSDFRGAGDTQYF; DNA: TGTGCCACCAGTGATTTTCGGGGGGCCGGAGATACGCAGTATTTT
V: TRBV6-1; size: .; length: 15; D: .; J: TRBJ1-2; CDR3: CASSEAASMNYGYTF; DNA: TGTGCCAGCAGTGAAGCGGCTTCGATGAACTATGGCTACACCTTC
V: TRBV2; size: .; length: 15; D: .; J: TRBJ1-5; CDR3: CASSERGRVGQPQHF; DNA: TGTGCCAGCAGTGAGAGGGGGAGGGTCGGTCAGCCCCAGCATTTT
V: TRBV20-1; size: once; length: 15; D: TRBD2; J: TRBJ2-5; CDR3: CSASGIAGFSETQYF; DNA: TGCAGTGCTAGTGGGATAGCGGGTTTCAGCGAGACCCAGTACTTC
V: TRBV29-1; size: .; length: 12; D: TRBD1; J: TRBJ2-7; CDR3: CSGKGQGYEQYF; DNA: TGCAGCGGCAAAGGACAGGGCTACGAGCAGTACTTC
V: TRBV6-1; size: .; length: 15; D: .; J: TRBJ2-2; CDR3: CASSEPGERTGELFF; DNA: TGTGCCAGCAGTGAGCCGGGAGAACGAACCGGGGAGCTGTTTTTT
V: TRBV19; size: .; length: 16; D: .; J: TRBJ1-2; CDR3: CASSSPPTGRGYGYTF; DNA: TGTGCCAGTAGTAGTCCCCCGACAGGCCGAGGCTATGGCTACACCTTC
V: TRBV3-1/TRBV3-2; size: .; length: 14; D: .; J: TRBJ2-7; CDR3: CASSQERFSYEQYF; DNA: TGTGCCAGCAGCCAAGAGAGGTTCTCCTACGAGCAGTACTTC
V: TRBV5-1; size: once; length: 14; D: .; J: TRBJ2-2; CDR3: CASSLTGPRGELFF; DNA: TGCGCCAGCAGCTTGACAGGGCCCCGAGGGGAGCTGTTTTTT
V: TRBV19; size: .; length: 15; D: TRBD2; J: TRBJ2-7; CDR3: CASSIGGSFGYEQYF; DNA: TGTGCCAGTAGTATAGGCGGGAGTTTCGGCTACGAGCAGTACTTC
V: TRBV3-1/TRBV3-2; size: .; length: 15; D: .; J: TRBJ1-3; CDR3: CASSQVHNSGNTIYF; DNA: TGTGCCAGCAGCCAAGTACATAACTCTGGAAACACCATATATTTT
V: TRBV2; size: .; length: 13; D: .; J: TRBJ2-3; CDR3: CASSENLADTQYF; DNA: TGTGCCAGCAGTGAAAACCTAGCGGATACGCAGTATTTT
V: TRBV5-1; size: .; length: 15; D: .; J: TRBJ1-6; CDR3: CASSLDNPRDSPLHF; DNA: TGCGCCAGCAGCTTGGATAACCCCAGGGATTCACCCCTCCACTTT
V: TRBV21-1; size: .; length: 18; D: .; J: TRBJ2-6; CDR3: CASSKAGREVAGANVLTF; DNA: TGTGCCAGCAGCAAAGCCGGCAGGGAGGTGGCTGGGGCCAACGTCCTGACTTTC
V: TRBV7-9; size: .; length: 17; D: TRBD2; J: TRBJ2-2; CDR3: CASSGLAGGLNTGELFF; DNA: TGTGCCAGCTCGGGACTAGCGGGGGGCTTGAACACCGGGGAGCTGTTTTTT
V: TRBV4-1; size: .; length: 16; D: .; J: TRBJ1-1; CDR3: CASSRRQVRRDTEAFF; DNA: TGCGCCAGCAGCCGCAGACAGGTAAGAAGGGACACTGAAGCTTTCTTT
V: TRBV6-5; size: .; length: 15; D: TRBD1; J: TRBJ2-5; CDR3: CASRTGQGVYVTQYF; DNA: TGTGCCAGCAGGACGGGACAGGGAGTTTATGTGACCCAGTACTTC
V: TRBV5-4; size: .; length: 17; D: TRBD2; J: TRBJ2-7; CDR3: CASSLALAGGNSYEQYF; DNA: TGTGCCAGCAGCTTGGCTCTAGCGGGAGGCAACTCCTACGAGCAGTACTTC
V: TRBV25-1; size: .; length: 17; D: TRBD2; J: TRBJ2-2; CDR3: CASSGVAGGPITGELFF; DNA: TGTGCCAGCAGTGGCGTAGCGGGGGGGCCGATCACCGGGGAGCTGTTTTTT
V: TRBV21-1; size: once; length: 14; D: .; J: TRBJ1-2; CDR3: CASRHGGPHYGYTF; DNA: TGTGCCAGCCGACACGGGGGACCTCACTATGGCTACACCTTC
V: TRBV27; size: .; length: 14; D: TRBD1; J: TRBJ1-6; CDR3: CASRDRAIHSPLHF; DNA: TGTGCCAGTAGGGACAGGGCTATCCATTCACCCCTCCACTTT
V: TRBV6-5; size: .; length: 15; D: .; J: TRBJ1-2; CDR3: CASRGQEGFFYGYTF; DNA: TGTGCCAGCAGGGGGCAGGAGGGATTTTTCTATGGCTACACCTTC
V: TRBV10-1; size: .; length: 12; D: TRBD2; J: TRBJ2-1; CDR3: CASPGGLRRQFF; DNA: TGCGCCAGTCCGGGGGGTCTAAGACGGCAGTTCTTC
V: TRBV10-3; size: .; length: 14; D: .; J: TRBJ2-5; CDR3: CAIRKTGPQETQYF; DNA: TGTGCCATCAGGAAGACAGGACCGCAAGAGACCCAGTACTTC